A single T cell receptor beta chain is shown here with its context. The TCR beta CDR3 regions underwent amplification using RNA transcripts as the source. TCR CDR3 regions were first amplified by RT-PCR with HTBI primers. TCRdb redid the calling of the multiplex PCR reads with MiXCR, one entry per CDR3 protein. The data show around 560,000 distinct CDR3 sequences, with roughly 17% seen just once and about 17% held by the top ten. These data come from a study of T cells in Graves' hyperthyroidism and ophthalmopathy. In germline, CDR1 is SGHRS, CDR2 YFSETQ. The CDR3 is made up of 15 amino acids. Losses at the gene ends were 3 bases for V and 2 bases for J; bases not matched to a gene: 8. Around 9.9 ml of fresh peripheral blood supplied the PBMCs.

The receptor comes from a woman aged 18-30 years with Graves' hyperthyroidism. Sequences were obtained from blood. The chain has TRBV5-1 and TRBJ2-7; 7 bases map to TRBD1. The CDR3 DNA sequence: TGCGCCAGCAGCTCCCCGGACAGGATCACCTACGAGCAGTACTTC. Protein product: CASSSPDRITYEQYF.